A few counts support the clone carrying this T cell receptor (beta chain). These data belong to a study of blood T cells in healthy people across ages. Using a J-beta primer mix together with a sample-barcoded 5' primer, a second PCR was run for about 6 to 12 cycles. MiXCR, applied by TCRdb to the 5' RACE reads, yields one record per CDR3 protein. This sample has 1,800,000 or so distinct CDR3 sequences, with about two fifths found just once. The germline V gene encodes CDR1 SGHTA and CDR2 FQGNSA. The length of the CDR3 is 13 residues. V shed 6 bases, J shed 4 bases, and the junction held 5 bases outside the gene matches.

Sequences were obtained from blood. The clonotype was recovered from a human donor in good health. The V gene is TRBV7-2, the J gene TRBJ1-2; TRBD1 aligns across 7 bases. CDR3 nucleotide sequence: TGTGCCAGCAGTCCACAGGGGCGCTATGGCTACACCTTC. Protein product: CASSPQGRYGYTF.